Sequencing of this T cell receptor (beta chain) was carried out in a study of blood T cell repertoires in COVID-19. Here immunoSEQ multiplex PCR was the method, and the copy in TCRdb shows in-frame clones only, minus some. Of about 28,000 clones in the sample, approximately 80% are singletons; the top ten hold 15% to 20%. J lost 4 bases, V lost 7 bases, and 5 bases had no gene match. Germline CDR1 ENHRY, CDR2 SYGVKD. This CDR3 has 14 amino acids. The sequence derives from a man aged 70 or older with active COVID-19. Material: peripheral blood. The gene calls are TRBV10-3 and TRBJ2-2; 8 bases map to TRBD2. The CDR3 here is CAITGLAGTGELFF. In DNA, the CDR3 is TGTGCCATCACAGGACTAGCTGGCACCGGGGAGCTGTTTTTT.